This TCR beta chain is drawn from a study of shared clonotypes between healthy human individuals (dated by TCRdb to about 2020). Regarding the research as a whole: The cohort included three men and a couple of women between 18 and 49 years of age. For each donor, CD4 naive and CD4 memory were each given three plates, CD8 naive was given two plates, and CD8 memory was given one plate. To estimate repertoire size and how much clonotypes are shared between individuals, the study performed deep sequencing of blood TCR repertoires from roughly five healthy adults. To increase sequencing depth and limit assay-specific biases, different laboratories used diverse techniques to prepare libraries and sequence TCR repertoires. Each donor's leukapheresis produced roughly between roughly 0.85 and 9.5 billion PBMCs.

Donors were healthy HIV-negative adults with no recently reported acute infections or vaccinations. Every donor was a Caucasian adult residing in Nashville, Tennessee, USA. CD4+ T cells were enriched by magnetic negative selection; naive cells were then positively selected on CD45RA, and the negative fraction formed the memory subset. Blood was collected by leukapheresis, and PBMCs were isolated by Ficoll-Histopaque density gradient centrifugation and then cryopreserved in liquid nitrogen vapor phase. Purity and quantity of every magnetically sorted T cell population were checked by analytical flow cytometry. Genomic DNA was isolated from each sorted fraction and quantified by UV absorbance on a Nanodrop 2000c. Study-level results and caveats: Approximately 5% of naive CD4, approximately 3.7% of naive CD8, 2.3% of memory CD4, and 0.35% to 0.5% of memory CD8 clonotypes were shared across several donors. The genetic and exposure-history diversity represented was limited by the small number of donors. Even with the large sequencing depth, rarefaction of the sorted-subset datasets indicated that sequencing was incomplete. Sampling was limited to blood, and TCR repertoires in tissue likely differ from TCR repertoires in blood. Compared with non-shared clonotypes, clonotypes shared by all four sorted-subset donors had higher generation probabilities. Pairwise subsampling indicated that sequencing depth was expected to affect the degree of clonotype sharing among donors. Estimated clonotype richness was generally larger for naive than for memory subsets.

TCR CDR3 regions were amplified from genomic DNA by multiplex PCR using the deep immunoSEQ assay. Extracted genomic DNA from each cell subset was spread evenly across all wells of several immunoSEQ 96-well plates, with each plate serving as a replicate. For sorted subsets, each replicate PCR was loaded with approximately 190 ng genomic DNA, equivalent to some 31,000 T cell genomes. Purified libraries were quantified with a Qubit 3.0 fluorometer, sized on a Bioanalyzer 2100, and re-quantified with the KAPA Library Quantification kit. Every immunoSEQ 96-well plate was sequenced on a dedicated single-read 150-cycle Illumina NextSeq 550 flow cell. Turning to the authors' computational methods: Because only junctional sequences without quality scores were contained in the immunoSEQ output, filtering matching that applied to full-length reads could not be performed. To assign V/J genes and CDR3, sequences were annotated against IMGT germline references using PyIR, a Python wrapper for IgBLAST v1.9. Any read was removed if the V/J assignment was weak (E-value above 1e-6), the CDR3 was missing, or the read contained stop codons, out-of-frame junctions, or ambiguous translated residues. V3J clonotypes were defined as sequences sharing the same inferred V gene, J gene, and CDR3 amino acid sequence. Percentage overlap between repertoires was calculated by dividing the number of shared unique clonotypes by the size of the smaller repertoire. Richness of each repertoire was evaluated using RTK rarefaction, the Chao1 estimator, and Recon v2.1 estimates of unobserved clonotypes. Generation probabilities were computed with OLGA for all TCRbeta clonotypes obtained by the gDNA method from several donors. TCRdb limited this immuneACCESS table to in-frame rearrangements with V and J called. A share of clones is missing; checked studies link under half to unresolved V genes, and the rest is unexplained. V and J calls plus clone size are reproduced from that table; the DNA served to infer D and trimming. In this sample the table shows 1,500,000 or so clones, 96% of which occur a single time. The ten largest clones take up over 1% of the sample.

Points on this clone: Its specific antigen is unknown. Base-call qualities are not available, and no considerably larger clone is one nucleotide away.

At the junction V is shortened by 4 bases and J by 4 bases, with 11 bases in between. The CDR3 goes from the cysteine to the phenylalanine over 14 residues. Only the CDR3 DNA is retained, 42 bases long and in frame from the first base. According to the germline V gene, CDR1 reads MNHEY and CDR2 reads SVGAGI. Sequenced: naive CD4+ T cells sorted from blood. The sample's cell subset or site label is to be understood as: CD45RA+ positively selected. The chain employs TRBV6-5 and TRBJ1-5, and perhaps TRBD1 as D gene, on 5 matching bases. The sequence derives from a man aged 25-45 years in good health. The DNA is TGTGCCAGCAGTTCAGACAGTCAGAATCAGCCCCAGCATTTT. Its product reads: CASSSDSQNQPQHF.